This T cell receptor (beta chain) appears in the sequencing data of a study of CD8 T cells in ankylosing spondylitis. Overall study findings and caveats: Blood from ankylosing spondylitis patients appeared to carry a characteristic roughly eight-variant TCR beta motif. Researchers report that disease-linked clones proved CD8+ and relatively rare in peripheral blood. There was reportedly significant enrichment of clones that were disease-linked in matched ankylosing spondylitis synovial fluid.

Preparation of TCR beta libraries was done by quantitative 5'-RACE with molecular barcodes. Each CDR3 protein gets one entry after TCRdb re-called the 5' RACE reads with MiXCR. Counted here are about 420,000 distinct CDR3 sequences, under 25% occurring once; the ten biggest clones make up around 16%. The CDR3 has 16 residues. Trimming stripped 3 bases from V and 4 bases from J, with 19 bases between. From germline, CDR1 is LNHNV and CDR2 YYDKDF (reference sequence). A few counts support this clonotype. Its antigen is not identified. V and J are TRBV15 and TRBJ2-7; D may match TRBD1 or TRBD2 (5 bases each). The material sequenced was blood, either unsorted or a sorted T cell fraction (not recorded which). The receptor was isolated from a male donor with ankylosing spondylitis. The CDR3 protein is CATSRRGALPPYEQYF. CDR3 bases: TGTGCCACCAGCAGGAGAGGGGCTCTGCCCCCATACGAGCAGTACTTC.